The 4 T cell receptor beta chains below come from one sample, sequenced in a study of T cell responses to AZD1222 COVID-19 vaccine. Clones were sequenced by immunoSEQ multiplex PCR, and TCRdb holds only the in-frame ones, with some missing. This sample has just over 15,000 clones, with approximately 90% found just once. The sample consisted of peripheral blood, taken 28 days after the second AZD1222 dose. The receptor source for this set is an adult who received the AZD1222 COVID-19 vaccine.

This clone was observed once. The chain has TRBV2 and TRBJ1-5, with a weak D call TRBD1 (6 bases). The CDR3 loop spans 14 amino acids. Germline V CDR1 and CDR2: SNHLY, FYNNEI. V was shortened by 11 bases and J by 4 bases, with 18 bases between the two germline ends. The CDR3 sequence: CAGGPDSGNQPQHF. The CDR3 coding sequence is TGTGCCGGGGGACCGGACAGTGGGAATCAGCCCCAGCATTTT.

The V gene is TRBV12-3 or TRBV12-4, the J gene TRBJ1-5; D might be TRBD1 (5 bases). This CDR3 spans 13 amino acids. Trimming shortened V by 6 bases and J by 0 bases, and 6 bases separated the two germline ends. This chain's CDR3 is CASRGASNQPQHF. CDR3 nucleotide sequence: TGTGCCAGCAGAGGGGCTAGCAATCAGCCCCAGCATTTT.

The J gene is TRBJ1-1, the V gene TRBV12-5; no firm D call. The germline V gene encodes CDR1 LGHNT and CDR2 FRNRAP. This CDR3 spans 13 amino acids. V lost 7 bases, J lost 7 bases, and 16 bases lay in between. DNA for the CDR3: TGTGCTAGTGCCTTGAGGGCCGGGGTTGAAGCTTTCTTT. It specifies CASALRAGVEAFF.

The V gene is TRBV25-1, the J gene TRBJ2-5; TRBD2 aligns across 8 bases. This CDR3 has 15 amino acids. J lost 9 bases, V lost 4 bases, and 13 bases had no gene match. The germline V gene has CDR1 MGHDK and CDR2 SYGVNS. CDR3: CASSGAAGEIEAQYF. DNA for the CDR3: TGTGCCAGCAGTGGGGCAGCGGGGGAGATTGAGGCCCAGTACTTC.